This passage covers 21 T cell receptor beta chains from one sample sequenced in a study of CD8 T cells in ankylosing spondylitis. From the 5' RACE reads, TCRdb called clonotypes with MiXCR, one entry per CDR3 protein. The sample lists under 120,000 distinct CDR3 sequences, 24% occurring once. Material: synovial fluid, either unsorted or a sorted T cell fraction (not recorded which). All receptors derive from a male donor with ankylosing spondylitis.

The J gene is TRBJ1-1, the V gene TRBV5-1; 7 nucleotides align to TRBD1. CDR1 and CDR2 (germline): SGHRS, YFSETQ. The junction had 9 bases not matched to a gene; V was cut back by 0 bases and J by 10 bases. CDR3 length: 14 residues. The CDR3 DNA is TGCGCCAGCAGCTTGGCCGGGACAGTAACAGGAGCTTTCTTT. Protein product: CASSLAGTVTGAFF. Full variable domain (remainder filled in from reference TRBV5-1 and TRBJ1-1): KAGVTQTPRYLIKTRGQQVTLSCSPISGHRSVSWYQQTPGQGLQFLFEYFSETQRNKGNFPGRFSGRQFSNSRSEMNVSTLELGDSALYLCASSLAGTVTGAFFGQGTRLTVV.

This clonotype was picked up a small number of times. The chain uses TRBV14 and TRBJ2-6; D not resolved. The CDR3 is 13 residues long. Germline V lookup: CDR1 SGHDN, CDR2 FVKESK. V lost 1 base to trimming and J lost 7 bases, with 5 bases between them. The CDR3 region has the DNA TGTGCCAGCAGCCAAGTCCCAGCCAACGTCCTGACTTTC. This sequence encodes CASSQVPANVLTF. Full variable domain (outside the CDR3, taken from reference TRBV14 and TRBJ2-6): EAGVTQFPSHSVIEKGQTVTLRCDPISGHDNLYWYRRVMGKEIKFLLHFVKESKQDESGMPNNRFLAERTGGTYSTLKVQPAELEDSGVYFCASSQVPANVLTFGAGSRLTVL.

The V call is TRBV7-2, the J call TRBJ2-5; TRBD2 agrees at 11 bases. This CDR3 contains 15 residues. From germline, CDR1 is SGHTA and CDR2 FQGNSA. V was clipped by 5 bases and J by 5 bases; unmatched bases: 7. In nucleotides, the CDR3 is TGTGCCAGCAGCCTATCTAGCGGGGGGTCGGAGACCCAGTACTTC. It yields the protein CASSLSSGGSETQYF.

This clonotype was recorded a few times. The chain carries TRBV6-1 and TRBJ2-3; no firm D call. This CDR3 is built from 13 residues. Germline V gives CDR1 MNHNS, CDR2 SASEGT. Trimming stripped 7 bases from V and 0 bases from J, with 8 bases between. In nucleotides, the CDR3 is TGTGCCAGCACAAGAGCTAGCACAGATACGCAGTATTTT. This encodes CASTRASTDTQYF.

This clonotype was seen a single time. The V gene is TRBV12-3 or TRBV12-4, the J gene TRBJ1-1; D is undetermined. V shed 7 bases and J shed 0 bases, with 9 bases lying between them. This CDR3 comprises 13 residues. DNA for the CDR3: TGTGCCAGCAACAAGGGCATGAACACTGAAGCTTTCTTT. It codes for CASNKGMNTEAFF.

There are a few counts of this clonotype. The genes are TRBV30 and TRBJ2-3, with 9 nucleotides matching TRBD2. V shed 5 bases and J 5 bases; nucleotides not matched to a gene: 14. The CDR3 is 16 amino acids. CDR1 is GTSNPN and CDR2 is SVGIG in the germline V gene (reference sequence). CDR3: CAWDSGTSLRGDTQYF. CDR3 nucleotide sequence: TGTGCCTGGGATTCGGGGACTAGCCTCAGAGGAGATACGCAGTATTTT.

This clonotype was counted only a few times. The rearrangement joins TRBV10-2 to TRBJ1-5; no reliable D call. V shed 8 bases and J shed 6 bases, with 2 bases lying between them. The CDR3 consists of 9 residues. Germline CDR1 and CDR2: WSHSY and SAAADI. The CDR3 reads CASGQPQHF. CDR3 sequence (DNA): TGCGCCAGCGGTCAGCCCCAGCATTTT.

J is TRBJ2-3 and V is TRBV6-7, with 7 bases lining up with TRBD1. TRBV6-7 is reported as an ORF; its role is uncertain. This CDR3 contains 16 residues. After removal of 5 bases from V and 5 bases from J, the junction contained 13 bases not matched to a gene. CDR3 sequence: CASSLWTTGYKDTQYF. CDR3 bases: TGTGCCAGCAGTCTTTGGACGACAGGGTACAAAGATACGCAGTATTTT.

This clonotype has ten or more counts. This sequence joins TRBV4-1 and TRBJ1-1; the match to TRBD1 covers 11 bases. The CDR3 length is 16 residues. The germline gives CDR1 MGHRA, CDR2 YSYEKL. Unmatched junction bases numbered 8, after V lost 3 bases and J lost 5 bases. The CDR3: CASSHGQGAGETEAFF. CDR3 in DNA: TGCGCCAGCAGCCACGGACAGGGGGCAGGAGAGACTGAAGCTTTCTTT.

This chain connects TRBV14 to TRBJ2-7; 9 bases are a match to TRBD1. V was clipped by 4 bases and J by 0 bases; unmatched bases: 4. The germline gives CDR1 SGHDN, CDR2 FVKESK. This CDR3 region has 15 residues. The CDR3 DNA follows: TGTGCCAGCAGCCGGGACAGGGTGTCCTCCTACGAGCAGTACGTC. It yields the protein CASSRDRVSSYEQYV.

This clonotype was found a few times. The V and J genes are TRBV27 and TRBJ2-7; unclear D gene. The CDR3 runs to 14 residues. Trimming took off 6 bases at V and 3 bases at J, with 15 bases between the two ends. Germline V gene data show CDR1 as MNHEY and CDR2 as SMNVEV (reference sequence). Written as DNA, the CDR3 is TGTGCCAGCAGCCATCAGGTAGGATACTACGAGCAGTACTTC. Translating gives CASSHQVGYYEQYF.

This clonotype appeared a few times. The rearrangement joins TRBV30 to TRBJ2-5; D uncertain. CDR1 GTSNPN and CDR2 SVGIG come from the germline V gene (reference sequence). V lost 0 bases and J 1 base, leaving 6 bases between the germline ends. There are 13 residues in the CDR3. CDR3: CAWSVFLQETQYF. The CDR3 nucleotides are TGTGCCTGGAGTGTATTCCTCCAAGAGACCCAGTACTTC.

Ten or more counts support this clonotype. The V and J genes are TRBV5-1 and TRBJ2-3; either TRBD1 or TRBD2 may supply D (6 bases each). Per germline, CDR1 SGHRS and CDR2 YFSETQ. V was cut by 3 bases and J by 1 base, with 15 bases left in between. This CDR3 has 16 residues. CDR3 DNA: TGCGCCAGCAGCTCTAGGGGGGATTCGGGCACAGATACGCAGTATTTT. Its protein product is CASSSRGDSGTDTQYF.

As DNA, the CDR3 is TGTGCCAGCAGTAACAGGGGGGCCTACAATGAGCAGTTCTTC. Translation: CASSNRGAYNEQFF. The chain employs TRBV6-5 and TRBJ2-1; 8 bases are shared with TRBD1. CDR1 and CDR2 (germline): MNHEY, SVGAGI. V lost 5 bases, J lost 2 bases, and 2 bases stayed unmatched. This CDR3 contains 14 residues.

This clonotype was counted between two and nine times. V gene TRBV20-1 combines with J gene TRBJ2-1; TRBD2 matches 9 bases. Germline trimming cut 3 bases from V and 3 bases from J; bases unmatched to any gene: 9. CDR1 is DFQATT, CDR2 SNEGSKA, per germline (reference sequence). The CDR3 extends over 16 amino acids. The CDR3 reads CSASGLATNVYNEQFF. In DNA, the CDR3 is TGCAGTGCTAGCGGACTAGCGACAAACGTCTACAATGAGCAGTTCTTC.

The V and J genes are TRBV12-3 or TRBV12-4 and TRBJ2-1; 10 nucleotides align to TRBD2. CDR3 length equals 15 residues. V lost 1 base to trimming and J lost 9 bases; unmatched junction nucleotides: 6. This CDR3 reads CASSLVSGRAGEQFF. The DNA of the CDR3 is TGTGCCAGCAGTTTAGTGAGCGGGAGGGCGGGTGAGCAGTTCTTC.

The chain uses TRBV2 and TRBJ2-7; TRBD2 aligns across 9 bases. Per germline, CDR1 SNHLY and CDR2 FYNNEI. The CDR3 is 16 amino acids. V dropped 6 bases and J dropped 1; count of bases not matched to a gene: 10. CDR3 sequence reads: CASSTRSSGTSYEQYF. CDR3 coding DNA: TGTGCCAGCAGCACAAGGTCTAGCGGGACGTCCTACGAGCAGTACTTC. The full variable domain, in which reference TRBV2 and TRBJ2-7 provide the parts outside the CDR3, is EPEVTQTPSHQVTQMGQEVILRCVPISNHLYFYWYRQILGQKVEFLVSFYNNEISEKSEIFDDQFSVERPDGSNFTLKIRSTKLEDSAMYFCASSTRSSGTSYEQYFGPGTRLTVT.

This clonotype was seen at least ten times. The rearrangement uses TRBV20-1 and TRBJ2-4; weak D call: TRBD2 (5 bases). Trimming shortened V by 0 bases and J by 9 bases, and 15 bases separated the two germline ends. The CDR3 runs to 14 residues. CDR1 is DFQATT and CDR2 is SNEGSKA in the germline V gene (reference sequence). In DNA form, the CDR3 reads TGCAGTGCTAGAGAAGGCCCCTCAGAGGGCATTCAGTACTTC. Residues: CSAREGPSEGIQYF.

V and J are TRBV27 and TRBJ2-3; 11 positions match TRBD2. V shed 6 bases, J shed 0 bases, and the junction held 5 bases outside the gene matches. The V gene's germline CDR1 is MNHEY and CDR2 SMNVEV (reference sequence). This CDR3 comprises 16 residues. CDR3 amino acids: CASRPRLAGSTDTQYF. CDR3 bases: TGTGCCAGCAGACCACGACTAGCGGGGAGCACAGATACGCAGTATTTT.

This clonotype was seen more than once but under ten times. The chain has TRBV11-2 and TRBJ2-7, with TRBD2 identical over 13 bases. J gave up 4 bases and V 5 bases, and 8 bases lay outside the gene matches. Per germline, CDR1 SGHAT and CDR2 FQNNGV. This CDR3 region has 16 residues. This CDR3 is CASSPGLAGVEYEQYF. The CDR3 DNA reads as TGTGCCAGCAGCCCTGGACTAGCGGGAGTTGAGTACGAGCAGTACTTC.

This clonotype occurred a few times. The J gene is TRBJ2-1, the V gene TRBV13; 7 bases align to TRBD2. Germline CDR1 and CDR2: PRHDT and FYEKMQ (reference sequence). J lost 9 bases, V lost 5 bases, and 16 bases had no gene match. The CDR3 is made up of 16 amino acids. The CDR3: CASSLHLSGTDGEQFF. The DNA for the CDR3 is TGTGCCAGCAGCCTTCATTTGAGCGGGACTGACGGTGAGCAGTTCTTC.